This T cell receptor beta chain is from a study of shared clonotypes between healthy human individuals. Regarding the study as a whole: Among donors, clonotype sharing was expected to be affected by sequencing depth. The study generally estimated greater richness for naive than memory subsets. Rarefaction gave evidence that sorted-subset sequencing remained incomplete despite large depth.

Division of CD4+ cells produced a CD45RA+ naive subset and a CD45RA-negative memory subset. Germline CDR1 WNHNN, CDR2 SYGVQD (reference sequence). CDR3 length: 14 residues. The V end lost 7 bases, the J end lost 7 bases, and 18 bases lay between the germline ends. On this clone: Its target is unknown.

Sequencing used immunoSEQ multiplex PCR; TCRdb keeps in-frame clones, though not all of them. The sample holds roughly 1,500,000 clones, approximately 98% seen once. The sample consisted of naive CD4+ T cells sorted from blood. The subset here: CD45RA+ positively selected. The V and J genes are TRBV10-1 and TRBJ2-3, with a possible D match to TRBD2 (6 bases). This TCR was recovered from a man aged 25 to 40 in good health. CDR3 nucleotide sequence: TGCGCCAGCAACGAAGGCGGGATCTCGAATACGCAGTATTTT. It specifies CASNEGGISNTQYF.